The 18 T cell receptor beta chains listed next were all sequenced from one sample in a study of blood T cell repertoires in COVID-19. The protocol was immunoSEQ multiplex PCR, while the TCRdb copy is restricted to in-frame clones and leaves out a portion. The data hold approximately 270,000 clones, with roughly 80% observed a single time. Input material: peripheral blood. The receptors stem from an elderly man with acute or convalescent COVID-19.

The gene calls are TRBV29-1 and TRBJ2-7, with a weak D call TRBD2 (6 bases). Trimming took 5 bases from V and 3 from J, leaving 11 bases between them. Germline V CDR1 and CDR2: SQVTM, ANQGSEA. This CDR3 region has 12 residues. CDR3 in amino acids: CSVTGEVYEQYF. The CDR3 coding sequence is TGCAGCGTTACGGGGGAAGTCTACGAGCAGTACTTC.

CDR3 sequence: CATSDWPNYRGRGETQYF. The DNA for the CDR3 is TGTGCCACCAGTGATTGGCCAAACTACAGGGGCAGGGGAGAGACCCAGTACTTC. The rearrangement joins TRBV24-1 to TRBJ2-5; 7 bases are a match to TRBD1. This CDR3 has 18 residues. Trimming at V came to 2 bases and at J to 4 bases, leaving 15 bases not matched to a gene. CDR1 is KGHDR and CDR2 is SFDVKD in the germline V gene.

The chain couples TRBV5-1 to TRBJ2-7, with TRBD1 identical over 12 bases. This CDR3 spans 15 amino acids. Unmatched junction bases numbered 5, after V lost 4 bases and J lost 3 bases. The germline V gene encodes CDR1 SGHRS and CDR2 YFSETQ. CDR3 bases: TGCGCCAGCAGCACCGGGACAGGGGGCATCTACGAGCAGTACTTC. Translating gives CASSTGTGGIYEQYF.

This clone occurred many times. V usage is TRBV4-1 and J usage is TRBJ2-1; D possibly corresponds to TRBD2 (5 bases). The V end was cut by 4 bases, the J end by 9 bases, with 16 bases between. The germline CDR1 and CDR2 sequences are MGHRA and YSYEKL. This CDR3 is 14 amino acids long. This chain's CDR3 is CASSPGYLAFEQFF. The CDR3 DNA follows: TGCGCCAGCAGCCCCGGATATCTAGCCTTTGAGCAGTTCTTC.

This chain uses TRBV3-1 (or the pseudogene TRBV3-2) with TRBJ2-7; TRBD1 matches at 8 bases. The length of the CDR3 is 13 residues. J gave up 5 bases and V 8 bases, and 8 bases lay outside the gene matches. The germline CDR1 and CDR2 sequences are LGHDT and YNNKEL (reference sequence). The CDR3, as DNA: TGTGCCAGCCGCGCAGGGGGCCTGAACGAGCAGTACTTC. It encodes CASRAGGLNEQYF.

This chain uses TRBV7-2 with TRBJ2-6; 7 bases line up with TRBD1. Losses at the gene ends were 5 bases for V and 0 bases for J; bases not matched to a gene: 7. The germline CDR1 and CDR2 sequences are SGHTA and FQGNSA. This CDR3 contains 17 residues. The CDR3 coding sequence is TGTGCCAGCAGCGCGGACAGGTTGAGCTCTGGGGCCAACGTCCTGACTTTC. This gives the protein CASSADRLSSGANVLTF.

This chain joins TRBV3-1 (or the pseudogene TRBV3-2) and TRBJ2-4, with D hard to call. This CDR3 is built from 14 residues. V gave up 1 base and J gave up 8 bases, with 12 bases separating them. Germline CDR1 reads LGHDT; CDR2 reads YNNKEL (reference sequence). Here the CDR3 reads CASSQGVLPDIQYF. DNA for the CDR3: TGTGCCAGCAGCCAAGGAGTGCTTCCGGACATTCAGTACTTC.

J is TRBJ2-3 and V is TRBV7-3; TRBD1 matches 8 bases. The CDR3 has 13 residues. After removal of 5 bases from V and 4 bases from J, the junction contained 2 bases not matched to a gene. The germline CDR1 and CDR2 sequences are SGHTA and FQGTGA. The DNA for the CDR3 is TGTGCCAGCAGCATGGACAGGGCAGATACGCAGTATTTT. This encodes CASSMDRADTQYF. Supplemented by reference TRBV7-3 and TRBJ2-3, the full variable domain reads GAGVSQTPSNKVTEKGKYVELRCDPISGHTALYWYRQSLGQGPEFLIYFQGTGAADDSGLPNDRFFAVRPEGSVSTLKIQRTERGDSAVYLCASSMDRADTQYFGPGTRLTVL.

This clone was observed a handful of times. The rearrangement uses TRBV19 and TRBJ2-7; 8 nucleotides line up with TRBD1. V gave up 4 bases and J gave up 4 bases; unmatched junction bases: 12. The CDR3 length is 16 residues. Germline CDR1 reads LNHDA; CDR2 reads SQIVND (reference sequence). CDR3 coding DNA: TGTGCCAGTAGTACCCCTTTTTCAGGGGGCGTTTACGAGCAGTACTTC. It codes for CASSTPFSGGVYEQYF.

This clone is a singleton in its sample. The chain is built from TRBV6-1 and TRBJ2-2, with D maybe TRBD1 (5 bases). Germline lookup yields CDR1 MNHNS and CDR2 SASEGT. The CDR3 spans 14 residues. The V end lost 2 bases, the J end lost 8 bases, and 12 bases lay between the germline ends. In DNA form, the CDR3 reads TGTGCCAGCAGTGAACAGGCAGGGTTTGGGGAGCTGTTTTTT. Protein: CASSEQAGFGELFF.

This clone was recorded a few times. The chain links TRBV7-3 to TRBJ2-7; the match to TRBD2 covers 8 bases. The germline gives CDR1 SGHTA, CDR2 FQGTGA. CDR3 length: 15 amino acids. V trimming: 3 bases; J trimming: 4 bases; junction bases outside the gene matches: 8. CDR3 amino acids: CASSLFSGETYEQYF. CDR3 DNA: TGTGCCAGCAGCTTGTTTAGCGGGGAAACTTACGAGCAGTACTTC.

This clone was counted at least ten times. The rearrangement links TRBV14 to TRBJ2-7; D might be TRBD2 (5 bases). Germline V gene data show CDR1 as SGHDN and CDR2 as FVKESK. V was shortened by 4 bases and J by 7 bases, with 20 bases between the two germline ends. The CDR3 extends over 15 amino acids. The CDR3 coding sequence is TGTGCCAGCAGCCGAAAGCCGACTATCCCGGAGGAGCAGTACTTC. It codes for CASSRKPTIPEEQYF.

The chain links TRBV5-1 to TRBJ2-7; D is possibly TRBD1 (6 bases). Germline values: CDR1 SGHRS, CDR2 YFSETQ. The CDR3 spans 13 residues. V was shortened by 8 bases and J by 0 bases, with 12 bases between the two germline ends. The CDR3 protein is CASRQEPSYEQYF. The DNA for the CDR3 is TGCGCCAGTAGACAGGAGCCCTCCTACGAGCAGTACTTC.

V usage is TRBV19 and J usage is TRBJ2-2; TRBD1 aligns across 11 bases. This CDR3 contains 17 residues. The V segment lost 1 base and the J segment 6 bases; nucleotides outside the gene matches: 7. In germline, CDR1 is LNHDA, CDR2 SQIVND (reference sequence). In DNA form, the CDR3 reads TGTGCCAGTAGTATAGGCGGACAGGGGGCGATTTCCGGGGAGCTGTTTTTT. Protein: CASSIGGQGAISGELFF. Filled out from reference TRBV19 and TRBJ2-2, the complete variable domain reads DGGITQSPKYLFRKEGQNVTLSCEQNLNHDAMYWYRQDPGQGLRLIYYSQIVNDFQKGDIAEGYSVSREKKESFPLTVTSAQKNPTAFYLCASSIGGQGAISGELFFGEGSRLTVL.

The chain links TRBV27 to TRBJ1-2, with 10 bases lining up with TRBD1. This CDR3 is built from 14 residues. The V segment lost 4 bases and the J segment 4 bases; nucleotides outside the gene matches: 3. Germline CDR1 and CDR2: MNHEY and SMNVEV (reference sequence). The CDR3 loop is CASSYGQGGYGYTF. CDR3 coding DNA: TGTGCCAGCAGTTACGGACAGGGGGGCTATGGCTACACCTTC.

V usage is TRBV24-1 and J usage is TRBJ2-3, with D possibly being TRBD2 (6 bases). Per germline, CDR1 KGHDR and CDR2 SFDVKD. The CDR3 spans 16 residues. V lost 5 bases and J lost 0, with 14 bases in between. This CDR3 is CATSAQGGESTDTQYF. In nucleotides, the CDR3 is TGTGCCACCAGTGCTCAGGGCGGGGAGAGCACAGATACGCAGTATTTT.

V and J are TRBV11-2 and TRBJ1-3, with D possibly matching TRBD1 (5 bases). Trimming removed 4 bases from V and 7 bases from J, with 8 bases in between. Germline assignment: CDR1 SGHAT and CDR2 FQNNGV. The CDR3 is 12 amino acids. The CDR3 reads CASSSYRNTIYF. The CDR3 DNA follows: TGTGCCAGCAGCTCGTACAGGAACACCATATATTTT.

The V gene is TRBV4-2, the J gene TRBJ2-3; 7 nucleotides align to TRBD2. Losses at the gene ends were 4 bases for V and 4 bases for J; bases not matched to a gene: 5. CDR3 length equals 14 residues. In germline, CDR1 is LGHNA, CDR2 YNFKEQ. CDR3 in amino acids: CASSPEAGADTQYF. The CDR3 DNA follows: TGTGCCAGCAGCCCCGAGGCGGGAGCAGATACGCAGTATTTT.